These T cell receptor beta chains were read from a single sample in a study of shared T cell receptors in the human thymus. Sequencing used immunoSEQ multiplex PCR; TCRdb keeps in-frame clones, though not all of them. The sample has about 380,000 clones; 95% are singletons. Sequenced sample: thymocytes. The source of these receptors is a human donor. CDR3s include the opening cysteine and the closing phenylalanine or tryptophan. Each record gives: J gene, V gene, D gene, clone size, CDR3 DNA, CDR3 protein. A D gene is named only where the DNA matches it firmly. Only some rows state a clone size, as once, few, many or a class for expanded clones.

J: TRBJ2-5; V: TRBV4-3; D: NA; size: NA; DNA: TGCGCCAGCAGCCAACAGGAGGATGGGAGAGGAGAGACCCAGTACTTC; CDR3: CASSQQEDGRGETQYF
J: TRBJ1-1; V: TRBV27; D: NA; size: NA; DNA: TGTGCCAGCAGTTTACTGGGGGCGAGCACTGAAGCTTTCTTT; CDR3: CASSLLGASTEAFF
J: TRBJ2-3; V: TRBV7-6; D: NA; size: NA; DNA: TGTGCCAGCAGCCCCCCTAGGGTACGCACAGATACGCAGTATTTT; CDR3: CASSPPRVRTDTQYF
J: TRBJ1-1; V: TRBV4-3; D: TRBD1; size: NA; DNA: TGCGCCAGCAGCCCCTTTTGGGGACAGGGGGAGACCGAGGGAATGGCTTTCTTT; CDR3: CASSPFWGQGETEGMAFF
J: TRBJ1-2; V: TRBV30; D: NA; size: NA; DNA: TGTGCCTGGAGTGTACCGAACAGGCCGGGTGGGGGCTACACCTTC; CDR3: CAWSVPNRPGGGYTF
J: TRBJ2-4; V: TRBV4-3; D: NA; size: NA; DNA: TGCGCCAGCAGCCACCATGTTGACGGCAAAAACATTCAGTACTTC; CDR3: CASSHHVDGKNIQYF
J: TRBJ2-2; V: TRBV4-1; D: TRBD2; size: NA; DNA: TGCGCCAGCAGCCCCGTACTAGCGGGAGCGGGGAGTGGCACCGGGGAGCTGTTTTTT; CDR3: CASSPVLAGAGSGTGELFF
J: TRBJ1-1; V: TRBV11-2; D: NA; size: NA; DNA: TGTGCCAGCAGCTTAACATCTTTAACTGAAGCTTTCTTT; CDR3: CASSLTSLTEAFF
J: TRBJ1-1; V: TRBV7-2; D: NA; size: NA; DNA: TGTGCCAGCAGCTTAGGGAAGAACACTGAAGCTTTCTTT; CDR3: CASSLGKNTEAFF
J: TRBJ2-5; V: TRBV7-9; D: TRBD2; size: NA; DNA: TGTGCCAGTTCCCGGGGGGGAAAGACCCAGTACTTC; CDR3: CASSRGGKTQYF
J: TRBJ2-3; V: TRBV18; D: NA; size: NA; DNA: TGTGCCAGCTCACCCAGGACTCCAGATACGCAGTATTTT; CDR3: CASSPRTPDTQYF
J: TRBJ2-7; V: TRBV4-3; D: NA; size: NA; DNA: TGCGCCAGCAGCCAAGATGACAGTTCCTACGAGCAGTACTTC; CDR3: CASSQDDSSYEQYF
J: TRBJ1-2; V: TRBV5-6; D: NA; size: NA; DNA: TGTGCCAGCAGCTTGGAATCAAGGGGAGCGGATGGCTACACCTTC; CDR3: CASSLESRGADGYTF
J: TRBJ1-3; V: TRBV6-1; D: NA; size: NA; DNA: TGTGCCAGCAGGAACAGGTTTGACTCTGGAAACACCATATATTTT; CDR3: CASRNRFDSGNTIYF
J: TRBJ2-1; V: TRBV5-1; D: TRBD1; size: NA; DNA: TGCGCCAGCAGCTTGGATCAGTACTCGGACAGGCCTTACAATGAGCAGTTCTTC; CDR3: CASSLDQYSDRPYNEQFF
J: TRBJ2-1; V: TRBV4-3; D: TRBD1; size: NA; DNA: TGCGCCAGCAGCCCGAGCGCCCGGCGGGACAGGGATTACAATGAGCAGTTCTTC; CDR3: CASSPSARRDRDYNEQFF
J: TRBJ1-5; V: TRBV6-1; D: NA; size: once; DNA: TGTGCCAGCAGTGAAGCTCCAAATCAGCCCCAGCATTTT; CDR3: CASSEAPNQPQHF
J: TRBJ2-5; V: TRBV4-1; D: NA; size: NA; DNA: TGCGCCAGCAGCCAAGAAGACAGTGAGGAGTACCAAGAGACCCAGTACTTC; CDR3: CASSQEDSEEYQETQYF
J: TRBJ2-3; V: TRBV7-3; D: NA; size: NA; DNA: TGTGCCAGCAGCTACCTTCCCGGGGATACGCAGTATTTT; CDR3: CASSYLPGDTQYF
J: TRBJ2-7; V: TRBV6-6; D: TRBD2; size: once; DNA: TGTGCCAGCAGACGTAGCGGGAGTGGGGCCTACGAGCAGTACTTC; CDR3: CASRRSGSGAYEQYF
J: TRBJ1-1; V: TRBV6-1; D: NA; size: NA; DNA: TGTGCCAGCAGGGGGGACCGGAACACTGAAGCTTTCTTT; CDR3: CASRGDRNTEAFF
J: TRBJ2-2; V: TRBV18; D: NA; size: NA; DNA: TGTGCCAGCTCACCACGACCGAACACCGGGGAGCTGTTTTTT; CDR3: CASSPRPNTGELFF
J: TRBJ2-5; V: TRBV7-3; D: NA; size: NA; DNA: TGTGCCAGCAGCTTTACGTTGCTCGGCCGACTGGAGACCCAGTACTTC; CDR3: CASSFTLLGRLETQYF
J: TRBJ1-1; V: TRBV27; D: NA; size: NA; DNA: TGTGCCAGCAGTTTGGAGGGACCCATGAACACTGAAGCTTTCTTT; CDR3: CASSLEGPMNTEAFF
J: TRBJ2-3; V: TRBV6-5; D: NA; size: NA; DNA: TGTGCCAGCAGCCCCGGGGCCACAGATACGCAGTATTTT; CDR3: CASSPGATDTQYF
J: TRBJ1-2; V: TRBV29-1; D: NA; size: NA; DNA: TGCAGCGCCCGGCCGAGGGGCTATGGCTACACCTTC; CDR3: CSARPRGYGYTF
J: TRBJ2-1; V: TRBV6-1; D: NA; size: NA; DNA: TGTGCCAGCAGTGAATTCACCGACAATGAGCAGTTCTTC; CDR3: CASSEFTDNEQFF
J: TRBJ2-1; V: TRBV9; D: NA; size: once; DNA: TGTGCCAGCAACCAAGGGGGCAATGAGCAGTTCTTC; CDR3: CASNQGGNEQFF
J: TRBJ1-1; V: TRBV28; D: NA; size: NA; DNA: TGTGCCAGCAGACAAGACGCCCCCCGTCCTGAAGCTTTCTTT; CDR3: CASRQDAPRPEAFF
J: TRBJ1-2; V: TRBV20-1; D: NA; size: NA; DNA: TGCAGCGGGGCAGGCTATGGCTACACCTTC; CDR3: CSGAGYGYTF
J: TRBJ2-6; V: TRBV27; D: NA; size: NA; DNA: TGTGCCAGCAGTTTGCTCTCTGGGGCCAACGTCCTGACTTTC; CDR3: CASSLLSGANVLTF
J: TRBJ1-4; V: TRBV4-3; D: TRBD1; size: once; DNA: TGCGCCAGCAGCCAAGAATATTCAGTTTCTTGGGACAGGGATGAAAAACTGTTTTTT; CDR3: CASSQEYSVSWDRDEKLFF
J: TRBJ2-3; V: TRBV28; D: TRBD2; size: NA; DNA: TGTGCCAGCAGTCTCCCCTGGCGGGAGGCCCCAGATACGCAGTATTTT; CDR3: CASSLPWREAPDTQYF
J: TRBJ1-2; V: TRBV7-8; D: NA; size: NA; DNA: TGTGCCAGCAGACCCAGGGGAATAAGGACAGCCGAGGAGGATGGCTACACCTTC; CDR3: CASRPRGIRTAEEDGYTF
J: TRBJ1-4; V: TRBV11-2; D: NA; size: NA; DNA: TGTGCCAGCAGCTTAAAAGGGGGAAGGCGCTCTTTCGAAAAACTGTTTTTT; CDR3: CASSLKGGRRSFEKLFF
J: TRBJ1-1; V: TRBV4-3; D: NA; size: NA; DNA: TGCGCCAGCAGCCCCCAGAGCGGAATGAACACTGAAGCTTTCTTT; CDR3: CASSPQSGMNTEAFF
J: TRBJ2-1; V: TRBV29-1; D: NA; size: NA; DNA: TGCAGCGTCTCAGGACGACCCCTCTCCTACAATGAGCAGTTCTTC; CDR3: CSVSGRPLSYNEQFF
J: TRBJ1-5; V: TRBV5-5; D: NA; size: NA; DNA: TGTGCCAGCAGCTTGCAGGGCAGAGGAGGACAGCCCCAGCATTTT; CDR3: CASSLQGRGGQPQHF
J: TRBJ2-5; V: TRBV4-3; D: TRBD2; size: NA; DNA: TGCGCCAGCAGCCAAGTCTTTGAGCGGGAGCCCCGCGGGGAGACCCAGTACTTC; CDR3: CASSQVFEREPRGETQYF
J: TRBJ1-2; V: TRBV5-1; D: TRBD1; size: NA; DNA: TGCGCCAGCAGCTCGACAGGGGATTACGGCTACACCTTC; CDR3: CASSSTGDYGYTF